The 25 T cell receptor beta chains in this list originate from one sample, sequenced in a study of PD-1 blockade in classical Hodgkin lymphoma. Regarding time point: cycle 4 day 1 (C4D1), after more than five weeks of nivolumab. Every patient had relapsed following autologous stem cell transplantation, and cohorts differed in brentuximab vedotin exposure. Profiled with immunoSEQ multiplex PCR; TCRdb holds only in-frame clones, not every one. The profile shows some 30,000 clones, about four fifths of them singletons. The sample consisted of peripheral blood mononuclear cells (PBMCs), taken before the fourth cycle of nivolumab. Receptors were obtained from a human donor with classical Hodgkin lymphoma.

This chain links TRBV11-2 with TRBJ1-2, with D unresolved. Germline assignment: CDR1 SGHAT and CDR2 FQNNGV. The CDR3 runs 13 residues. Trimming stripped 3 bases from V and 3 bases from J, with 8 bases between. The CDR3: CASSFRADYGYTF. In nucleotides, the CDR3 is TGTGCCAGCAGCTTCCGGGCAGACTATGGCTACACCTTC.

This clone was seen just once. This chain connects TRBV4-3 to TRBJ1-4; D unresolved. Trimming cost V 1 base and J 8 bases, with 14 bases left between them. The CDR3 runs to 15 residues. Germline CDR1 is LGHNA and CDR2 is YSLEER. DNA for the CDR3: TGCGCCAGCAGCCAAGGATTTGAGTCATTCGAAAAACTGTTTTTT. This sequence encodes CASSQGFESFEKLFF.

The V gene is TRBV28, the J gene TRBJ2-7; D possibly corresponds to TRBD2 (6 bases). The CDR3 length is 16 residues. The germline V gene encodes CDR1 MDHEN and CDR2 SYDVKM. Trimming shortened V by 6 bases and J by 2 bases, and 20 bases separated the two germline ends. The CDR3 DNA follows: TGTGCCAGCAGCCCCGGGGGAGGCGGGACTCCCTACGAGCAGTACTTC. Translated: CASSPGGGGTPYEQYF.

The gene calls are TRBV5-6 and TRBJ1-2; no reliable D call. Germline V gives CDR1 SGHDT, CDR2 YYEEEE. Trimming took 1 base from V and 5 from J, leaving 6 bases between them. The CDR3 length is 12 residues. DNA for the CDR3: TGTGCCAGCAGCTTGTCTAGTTATGGCTACACCTTC. It codes for CASSLSSYGYTF.

This clone has more than one count but fewer than ten. This rearrangement joins TRBV7-9 to TRBJ1-1, with 7 bases matching TRBD1. This CDR3 is built from 15 residues. Trimming at V came to 4 bases and at J to 0 bases, leaving 5 bases not matched to a gene. Germline CDR1 and CDR2: SEHNR and FQNEAQ (reference sequence). The CDR3 nucleotides read TGTGCCAGCAGCTCGCAGGGGGGTATGAACACTGAAGCTTTCTTT. It codes for CASSSQGGMNTEAFF.

The gene calls are TRBV4-1 and TRBJ1-2; D is unclear. CDR3 size: 15 residues. The V and J ends lost 0 bases and 6 bases respectively, with 14 bases between them. CDR1 and CDR2 (germline): MGHRA, YSYEKL. CDR3 nucleotide sequence: TGCGCCAGCAGCCAAGATGTTGGACCCCTAGATGGCTACACCTTC. It codes for CASSQDVGPLDGYTF.

The chain has TRBV7-9 and TRBJ1-1; D is ambiguous. CDR1 is SEHNR and CDR2 is FQNEAQ in the germline V gene (reference sequence). The CDR3 runs to 14 residues. The V end lost 5 bases, the J end lost 1 base, and 11 bases lay between the germline ends. The CDR3 DNA is TGTGCCAGCAGCATCTACGTCGAGAACACTGAAGCTTTCTTT. It codes for CASSIYVENTEAFF.

CDR3 coding DNA: TGCGCCAGCAGCATCGGACAGATTAATGAAAAACTGTTTTTT. Its protein is CASSIGQINEKLFF. V and J are TRBV5-1 and TRBJ1-4; a possible D gene is TRBD1 (6 bases). Trimming stripped 4 bases from V and 4 bases from J, with 11 bases between. Germline CDR1 reads SGHRS; CDR2 reads YFSETQ. This CDR3 spans 14 amino acids.

This chain uses TRBV15 with TRBJ1-5; no clear D. The germline CDR1 and CDR2 sequences are LNHNV and YYDKDF (reference sequence). This CDR3 region has 15 residues. The ends were cut back, 0 bases at V and 1 base at J, with 7 bases in the middle. The CDR3 reads CATSRDPQSNQPQHF. The CDR3 region has the DNA TGTGCCACCAGCAGAGATCCCCAGAGCAATCAGCCCCAGCATTTT.

The chain employs TRBV4-3 and TRBJ2-2; TRBD2 agrees at 8 bases. Losses at the gene ends were 2 bases for V and 7 bases for J; bases not matched to a gene: 9. The CDR3 spans 16 residues. Germline CDR1 is LGHNA and CDR2 is YSLEER. The CDR3 sequence: CASSQLSGSSIGELFF. As DNA, the CDR3 is TGCGCCAGCAGCCAACTAAGCGGGAGTAGTATCGGGGAGCTGTTTTTT.

V is TRBV7-8 and J is TRBJ1-2, with a possible D match to TRBD1 (5 bases). The V end lost 5 bases, the J end lost 8 bases, and 18 bases lay between the germline ends. Germline CDR1 and CDR2: SGHVS and FQNEAQ. This CDR3 has 14 amino acids. CDR3 amino acids: CASSLGPDSGGYTF. The DNA of the CDR3 is TGTGCCAGCAGCCTGGGACCGGATTCTGGGGGCTACACCTTC.

This chain uses TRBV4-2 with TRBJ1-4; D remains unclear. The CDR3 runs 13 residues. The V gene's germline CDR1 is LGHNA and CDR2 YNFKEQ. Trimming cost V 0 bases and J 7 bases, with 6 bases left between them. CDR3 DNA sequence: TGTGCCAGCAGCCAAGACTCCCGTGAAAAACTGTTTTTT. Amino acids: CASSQDSREKLFF.

This rearrangement joins TRBV7-8 to TRBJ2-1; 10 nucleotides align to TRBD2. Germline V gene lookup returns CDR1 SGHVS and CDR2 FQNEAQ. Trimming removed 5 bases from V and 2 bases from J; junction bases left unmatched: 6. This CDR3 is 16 amino acids long. The CDR3 is CASSPAGTSAYNEQFF. The CDR3 nucleotides are TGTGCCAGCAGCCCGGCCGGGACTAGCGCCTACAATGAGCAGTTCTTC.

The V gene is TRBV7-8, the J gene TRBJ2-1; no clear D gene. This CDR3 spans 13 amino acids. The germline V gene encodes CDR1 SGHVS and CDR2 FQNEAQ. V shed 2 bases and J shed 1 base, with 3 bases lying between them. As DNA, the CDR3 is TGTGCCAGCAGCTTAACATCCTACAATGAGCAGTTCTTC. Protein product: CASSLTSYNEQFF. The full variable domain, completed using reference TRBV7-8 and TRBJ2-1, is GAGVSQSPRYKVAKRGQDVALRCDPISGHVSLFWYQQALGQGPEFLTYFQNEAQLDKSGLPSDRFFAERPEGSVSTLKIQRTQQEDSAVYLCASSLTSYNEQFFGPGTRLTVL.

This chain uses TRBV7-2 with TRBJ1-6; D is unclear. This CDR3 is built from 15 residues. V lost 4 bases and J 7 bases, leaving 14 bases between the germline ends. Germline loops: CDR1 SGHTA, CDR2 FQGNSA. The chain's CDR3 is CASSSSPSGNSPLHF. CDR3 sequence (DNA): TGTGCCAGCAGCTCCTCCCCCAGTGGGAATTCACCCCTCCACTTT.

The chain links TRBV9 to TRBJ1-1; 9 bases are shared with TRBD1. The length of the CDR3 is 14 residues. The ends lost 4 bases at V and 5 bases at J; junction bases unmatched: 6. Looked up from germline, CDR1 is SGDLS and CDR2 is YYNGEE. The CDR3 reads CASSRTGVGTEAFF. CDR3 bases: TGTGCCAGCAGCAGGACAGGGGTAGGAACTGAAGCTTTCTTT.

This clone was picked up one time. This chain connects TRBV4-2 to TRBJ1-3, with unresolved D. V gave up 1 base and J gave up 0 bases, with 10 bases separating them. CDR1 and CDR2 from the germline V gene are LGHNA and YNFKEQ. The CDR3 is 16 residues long. CDR3 nucleotide sequence: TGTGCCAGCAGCCAAGGAACAGTCAGCTCTGGAAACACCATATATTTT. Its translation is CASSQGTVSSGNTIYF.

V is TRBV28 and J is TRBJ1-4; 9 positions agree with TRBD1. CDR3 length: 14 residues. Germline loops: CDR1 MDHEN, CDR2 SYDVKM. The V and J ends lost 7 bases and 8 bases, in that order; junction bases with no gene match: 8. The CDR3 reads CASTPGTGWEKLFF. The CDR3 DNA reads TGTGCCAGCACCCCCGGGACAGGGTGGGAAAAACTGTTTTTT.

This clone is a singleton in its sample. The chain has TRBV5-8 and TRBJ2-3; D is unresolved. Deletions cut 2 bases from V and 2 bases from J, with 15 bases between. Germline loops: CDR1 SGHTS, CDR2 YDEGEE. The CDR3 totals 16 residues. The CDR3 sequence: CASSFTWSHNTDTQYF. The CDR3 region has the DNA TGTGCCAGCAGCTTTACGTGGAGCCATAACACAGATACGCAGTATTTT. Variable domain in full (rest from reference TRBV5-8 and TRBJ2-3): EAGVTQSPTHLIKTRGQQATLRCSPISGHTSVYWYQQALGLGLQFLLWYDEGEERNRGNFPPRFSGRQFPNYSSELNVNALELEDSALYLCASSFTWSHNTDTQYFGPGTRLTVL.

The chain carries TRBV19 and TRBJ2-1; 9 bases map to TRBD1. V trimming: 9 bases; J trimming: 9 bases; junction bases outside the gene matches: 15. Germline CDR1 reads LNHDA; CDR2 reads SQIVND (reference sequence). The CDR3 has 15 residues. CDR3 sequence (DNA): TGTGCCAGCAACCCTACCGGGACAGGGCTTCTTGAGCAGTTCTTC. This codes for CASNPTGTGLLEQFF.

This chain uses TRBV14 with TRBJ2-7; 13 bases are shared with TRBD2. The CDR3 is made up of 17 amino acids. The germline V gene encodes CDR1 SGHDN and CDR2 FVKESK. Losses at the gene ends were 0 bases for V and 3 bases for J; bases not matched to a gene: 5. In DNA form, the CDR3 reads TGTGCCAGCAGCCAAGAATGGGGGACTAGCGGGATCTACGAGCAGTACTTC. It encodes CASSQEWGTSGIYEQYF.

The chain joins TRBV7-6 to TRBJ1-4, with D unclear. The V end was cut by 6 bases, the J end by 8 bases, with 16 bases between. CDR1 and CDR2 (germline): SGHVS, FNYEAQ. The CDR3 runs to 14 residues. CDR3 region: CASRPLKLSEKLFF. DNA of the CDR3: TGTGCCAGCAGACCTTTGAAGCTGTCAGAAAAACTGTTTTTT.

The chain joins TRBV11-3 to TRBJ2-7; 7 nucleotides align to TRBD2. Unmatched junction bases numbered 4, after V lost 5 bases and J lost 3 bases. CDR1 SGHNT and CDR2 YENEEA come from the germline V gene. The CDR3 loop spans 13 amino acids. Here the CDR3 reads CASSAGRLYEQYV. CDR3 bases: TGTGCCAGCAGCGCCGGGAGGCTCTACGAGCAGTACGTC.

This rearrangement joins TRBV5-1 to TRBJ2-1, with 7 bases matching TRBD1. J gave up 0 bases and V 5 bases, and 14 bases lay outside the gene matches. The CDR3 is 18 residues long. Germline-derived CDR1 and CDR2 are SGHRS and YFSETQ. CDR3 residues: CASRSGRGMTSSYNEQFF. In nucleotides, the CDR3 is TGCGCCAGCAGAAGCGGCAGGGGGATGACGAGCTCCTACAATGAGCAGTTCTTC.

CDR3 residues: CASSQDLGFYEQYF. In nucleotides, the CDR3 is TGCGCCAGCAGCCAAGATCTGGGATTCTACGAGCAGTACTTC. The V gene is TRBV4-1, the J gene TRBJ2-7, with no clear D. Germline values: CDR1 MGHRA, CDR2 YSYEKL. V lost 0 bases, J lost 3 bases, and 9 bases lay in between. The CDR3 contains 14 residues.